This T cell receptor beta chain was retrieved from a study of blood T cell repertoires in COVID-19. The germline V gene has CDR1 SGHRS and CDR2 YFSETQ. CDR3 length: 13 amino acids. V dropped 4 bases and J dropped 10; count of bases not matched to a gene: 6. In the source study's methods: Reference gene primer amplification in the assay estimated nucleated cell counts. The repertoire was sequenced with immunoSEQ multiplex PCR; TCRdb's copy has only in-frame clones and lacks some. From that table come the V and J calls and clone size; the DNA was used to work out D and trimming. The sample records 50,000 to 65,000 clones, approximately 91% being singletons.

The V call is TRBV5-1, the J call TRBJ2-2, with 8 bases that match TRBD1. This receptor was taken from a man between 45 and 60 years old with active COVID-19. The sequencing input was peripheral blood. Written as DNA, the CDR3 is TGCGCCAGCAGCCCCGGACAGGGTTCGGAGCTGTTTTTT. Translated, it gives CASSPGQGSELFF.